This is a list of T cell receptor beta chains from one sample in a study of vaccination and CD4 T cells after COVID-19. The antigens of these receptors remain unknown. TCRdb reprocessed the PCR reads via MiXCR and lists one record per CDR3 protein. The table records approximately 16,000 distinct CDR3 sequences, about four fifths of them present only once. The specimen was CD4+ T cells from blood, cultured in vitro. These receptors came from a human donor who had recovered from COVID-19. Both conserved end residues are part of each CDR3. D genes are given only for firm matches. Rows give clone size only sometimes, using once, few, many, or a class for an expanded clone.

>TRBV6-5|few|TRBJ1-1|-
CASSYRTSSTEAFF
TGTGCCAGCAGTTACCGGACATCTAGCACTGAAGCTTTCTTT
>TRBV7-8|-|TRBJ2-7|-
CASSLAGGSYEQYF
TGTGCCAGCAGCTTAGCGGGAGGTTCCTACGAGCAGTACTTC
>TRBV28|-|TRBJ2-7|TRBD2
CASHASLAGGLYEQYF
TGTGCCAGCCACGCGTCCCTAGCGGGAGGGTTATACGAGCAGTACTTC
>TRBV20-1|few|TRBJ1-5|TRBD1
CSAKVDRGHQPQHF
TGCAGTGCTAAGGTAGATAGGGGGCATCAGCCCCAGCATTTT
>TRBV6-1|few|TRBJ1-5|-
CASNSIQRPNQPQHF
TGTGCCAGCAACTCCATCCAGCGACCTAATCAGCCCCAGCATTTT
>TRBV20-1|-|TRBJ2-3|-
CSARLMVWRTDTQYF
TGCAGTGCTCGGCTTATGGTCTGGCGCACAGATACGCAGTATTTT
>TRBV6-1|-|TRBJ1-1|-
CASSVFARQLRTGMNTEAFF
TGTGCCAGCAGTGTTTTCGCCCGGCAGCTTCGGACGGGGATGAACACTGAAGCTTTCTTT
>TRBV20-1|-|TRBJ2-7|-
CSARDQISKDLTWGEQYF
TGCAGTGCTAGAGATCAAATATCAAAGGATCTGACGTGGGGAGAGCAGTACTTC
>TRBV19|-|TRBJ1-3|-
CARNTIYF
TGTGCCAGAAACACCATATATTTT
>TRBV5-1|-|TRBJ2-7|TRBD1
CASSQDRATYEQYF
TGCGCCAGCAGCCAGGACAGGGCTACCTACGAGCAGTACTTC
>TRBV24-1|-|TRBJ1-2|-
CATSDFNGYTF
TGTGCCACCAGTGACTTTAATGGCTACACCTTC
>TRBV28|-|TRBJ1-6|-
CASSPLRGNSPLHF
TGTGCCAGCAGTCCTCTAAGGGGTAATTCACCCCTCCACTTT
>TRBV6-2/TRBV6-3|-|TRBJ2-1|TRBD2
CASSYGRGGRGFGEQFF
TGTGCCAGCAGTTACGGGAGGGGCGGGAGGGGGTTCGGTGAGCAGTTCTTC
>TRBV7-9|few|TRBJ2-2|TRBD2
CASSYGTSGTGELFF
TGTGCCAGCAGCTATGGGACTAGCGGGACCGGGGAGCTGTTTTTT
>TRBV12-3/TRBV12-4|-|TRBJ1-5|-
CASSLSGEGNQPQHF
TGTGCCAGCAGTTTGTCCGGGGAAGGCAATCAGCCCCAGCATTTT
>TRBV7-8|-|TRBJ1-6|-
CASSLGQGYNSPLHF
TGTGCCAGCAGCTTAGGGCAGGGTTATAATTCACCCCTCCACTTT
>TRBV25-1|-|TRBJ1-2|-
CASSESGPYYGYTF
TGTGCCAGCAGTGAATCCGGCCCCTACTATGGCTACACCTTC
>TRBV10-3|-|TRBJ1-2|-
CAIRPTVDYGYTF
TGTGCCATCAGACCCACTGTCGACTATGGCTACACCTTC
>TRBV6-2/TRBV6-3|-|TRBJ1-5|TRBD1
CASSYTGQGNQPQHF
TGTGCCAGCAGTTACACGGGACAGGGCAATCAGCCCCAGCATTTT
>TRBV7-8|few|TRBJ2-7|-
CASSLGPGDYEQYF
TGTGCCAGCAGCTTAGGGCCAGGGGACTACGAGCAGTACTTC
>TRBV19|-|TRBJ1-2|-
CASSIIRAGYGYTF
TGTGCCAGTAGTATCATCAGGGCCGGCTATGGCTACACCTTC
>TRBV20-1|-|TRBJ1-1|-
CSARGGGGYTEAFF
TGCAGTGCTAGAGGGGGTGGGGGGTACACTGAAGCTTTCTTT
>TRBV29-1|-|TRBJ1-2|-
CSVGTGHQYGYTF
TGCAGCGTTGGAACGGGACACCAGTATGGCTACACCTTC
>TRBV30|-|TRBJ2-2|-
CAWSVHRGGDTGELFF
TGTGCCTGGAGTGTACATCGGGGAGGAGACACCGGGGAGCTGTTTTTT
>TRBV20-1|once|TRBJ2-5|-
CSARDRETQYF
TGCAGTGCCAGAGATCGGGAGACCCAGTACTTC
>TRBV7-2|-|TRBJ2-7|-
CASSFTLGNYEQYF
TGTGCCAGCAGCTTTACCCTAGGCAACTACGAGCAGTACTTC
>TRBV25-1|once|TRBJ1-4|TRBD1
CASSQQGAGEKLFF
TGTGCCAGCAGCCAACAGGGGGCCGGAGAAAAACTGTTTTTT
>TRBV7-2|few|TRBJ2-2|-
CASSFVHITGELFF
TGTGCCAGCAGCTTTGTACATATCACCGGGGAGCTGTTTTTT
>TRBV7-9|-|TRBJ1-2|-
CASSRGQETYGYTF
TGTGCCAGCAGCCGGGGGCAGGAAACATATGGCTACACCTTC
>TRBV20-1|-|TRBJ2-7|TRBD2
CSARVGGGSGYEQYF
TGCAGTGCTAGAGTCGGTGGCGGGAGTGGATACGAGCAGTACTTC
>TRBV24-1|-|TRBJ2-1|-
CATSDFPPEGEQFF
TGTGCCACCAGTGATTTCCCCCCTGAGGGTGAGCAGTTCTTC
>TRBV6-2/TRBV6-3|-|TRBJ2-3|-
CASTSTDTQYF
TGTGCCAGCACCTCCACAGATACGCAGTATTTT
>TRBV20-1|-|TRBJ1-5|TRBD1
CSAGGQGTFLEHQPQHF
TGCAGTGCGGGGGGACAGGGAACCTTCTTGGAGCATCAGCCCCAGCATTTT
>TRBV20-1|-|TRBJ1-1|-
CKLQNVRTEAFF
TGCAAACTCCAGAATGTGCGGACTGAAGCTTTCTTT
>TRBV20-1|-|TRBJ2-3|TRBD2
CSATKTRLAGGTDTQYF
TGCAGTGCAACGAAGACCAGACTAGCGGGAGGGACAGATACGCAGTATTTT
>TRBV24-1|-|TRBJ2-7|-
CATSDHLTTYEQYF
TGTGCCACCAGTGACCACCTGACAACCTACGAGCAGTACTTC
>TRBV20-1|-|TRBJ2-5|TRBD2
CSARVGGSWSETQYF
TGCAGTGCTAGAGTTGGCGGGAGCTGGTCAGAGACCCAGTACTTC
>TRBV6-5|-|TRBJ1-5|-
CASSYADLPQHF
TGTGCCAGCAGTTACGCTGATTTGCCCCAGCATTTT
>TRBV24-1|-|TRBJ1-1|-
CATRGETEAFF
TGTGCCACCAGGGGGGAGACTGAAGCTTTCTTT
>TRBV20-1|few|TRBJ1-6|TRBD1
CSARRDRDSPLHF
TGCAGTGCTCGCCGGGACAGGGATTCACCCCTCCACTTT
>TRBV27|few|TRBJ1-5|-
CASSLSSSPNQPQHF
TGTGCCAGCAGTTTATCGTCTTCTCCTAATCAGCCCCAGCATTTT
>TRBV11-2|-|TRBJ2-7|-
CASSLYPAGNSYEQYF
TGTGCCAGCAGCTTATACCCTGCAGGGAATTCCTACGAGCAGTACTTC
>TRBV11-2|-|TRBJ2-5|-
CASSLVRGGQETQYF
TGTGCCAGCAGCTTAGTAAGGGGGGGGCAGGAGACCCAGTACTTC
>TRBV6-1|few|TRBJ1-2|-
CASNLARRSYGYTF
TGTGCCAGCAATTTAGCGAGAAGATCCTATGGCTACACCTTC
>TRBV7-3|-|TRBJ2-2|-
CASSLRAGLNTGELFF
TGTGCCAGCAGCTTAAGGGCAGGGTTAAACACCGGGGAGCTGTTTTTT
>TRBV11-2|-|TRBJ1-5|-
CASSLGQGHNQPQHF
TGTGCCAGCAGCTTAGGGCAGGGACACAATCAGCCCCAGCATTTT
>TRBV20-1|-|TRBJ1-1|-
CSASRVGEGNTEAFF
TGCAGTGCTAGTCGGGTAGGGGAAGGGAACACTGAAGCTTTCTTT
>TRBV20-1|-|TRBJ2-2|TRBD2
CSARGLAESPANTGELFF
TGCAGTGCTAGAGGGCTAGCGGAATCCCCCGCGAACACCGGGGAGCTGTTTTTT
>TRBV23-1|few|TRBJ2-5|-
CASSHPLAGQETQYF
TGCGCCAGCAGTCATCCTTTGGCAGGCCAAGAGACCCAGTACTTC
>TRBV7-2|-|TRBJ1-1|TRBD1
CASSLGTGANTEAFF
TGTGCCAGCAGCTTAGGGACAGGGGCGAACACTGAAGCTTTCTTT
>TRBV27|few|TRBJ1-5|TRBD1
CASSFTGAFNQPQHF
TGTGCCAGCAGCTTTACAGGGGCCTTCAATCAGCCCCAGCATTTT
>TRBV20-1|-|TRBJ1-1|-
CSATEGGGTEAFF
TGCAGTGCAACAGAGGGGGGTGGTACTGAAGCTTTCTTT
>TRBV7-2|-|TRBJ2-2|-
CASSLGGLNTGELFF
TGTGCCAGCAGCTTAGGGGGCCTTAACACCGGGGAGCTGTTTTTT
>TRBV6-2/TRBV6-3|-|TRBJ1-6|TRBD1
CASSRRDRINSPLHF
TGTGCCAGCAGCCGCCGGGACAGGATAAATTCACCCCTCCACTTT
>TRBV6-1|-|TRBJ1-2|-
CASINPGTSGYTF
TGTGCCAGCATTAACCCCGGGACGAGTGGCTACACCTTC
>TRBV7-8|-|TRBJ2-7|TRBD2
CASKRTSGYEQYF
TGTGCCAGCAAACGGACTAGCGGGTACGAGCAGTACTTC